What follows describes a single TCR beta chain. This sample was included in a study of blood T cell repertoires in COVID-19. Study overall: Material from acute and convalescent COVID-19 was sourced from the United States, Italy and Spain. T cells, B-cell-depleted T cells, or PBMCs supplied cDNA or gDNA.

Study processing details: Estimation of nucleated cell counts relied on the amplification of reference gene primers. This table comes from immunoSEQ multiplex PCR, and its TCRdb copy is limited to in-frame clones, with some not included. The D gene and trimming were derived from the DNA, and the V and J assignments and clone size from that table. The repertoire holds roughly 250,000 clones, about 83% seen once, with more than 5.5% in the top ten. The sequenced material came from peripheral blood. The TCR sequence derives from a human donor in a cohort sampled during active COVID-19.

This CDR3 reads CASNRGTAYNEQFF. Written as DNA, the CDR3 is TGTGCCAGTAATCGGGGGACGGCCTACAATGAGCAGTTCTTC. The J gene is TRBJ2-1, the V gene TRBV19; D might be TRBD2 (6 bases). The germline gives CDR1 LNHDA, CDR2 SQIVND (reference sequence). V dropped 7 bases and J dropped 2 bases, with 12 bases sitting between them. CDR3 length: 14 amino acids.